This T cell receptor beta chain is drawn from a study of blood T cell repertoires in COVID-19. Study summary: Samples representing acute and convalescent COVID-19 were sourced from the United States, Italy and Spain. T cells, B-cell-depleted T cells, or PBMCs supplied cDNA or gDNA.

In the study's own analysis: Amplified reference gene primers provided the basis for estimating nucleated cell counts. Clones were read by immunoSEQ multiplex PCR, and TCRdb kept only the in-frame ones, dropping some. V, J and clone size are taken as reported in that table, and D and trimming were inferred from the DNA itself. Among about 310,000 clones, over 75% were seen once, and the ten largest hold 1%. This CDR3 is 16 amino acids long. The V segment lost 0 bases and the J segment 8 bases; nucleotides outside the gene matches: 10. Germline lookup yields CDR1 SGHKS and CDR2 YYEKEE (reference sequence).

This chain connects TRBV5-5 to TRBJ1-4; 7 nucleotides line up with TRBD1. The origin of this receptor is a man between 45 and 60 years old with active or convalescent COVID-19. The sample taken for sequencing was peripheral blood. CDR3 residues: CASSLGKDRVLEKLFF. In DNA, the CDR3 is TGTGCCAGCAGCTTGGGCAAAGACAGGGTTTTAGAAAAACTGTTTTTT.